This T cell receptor (beta chain) was identified during a study of T cells in Graves' hyperthyroidism and ophthalmopathy. The ends were cut back, 6 bases at V and 1 base at J, with 9 bases in the middle. CDR1 SEHNR and CDR2 FQNEAQ come from the germline V gene (reference sequence). This CDR3 region has 13 residues. The study defined stable Graves' hyperthyroidism as no ophthalmopathy progression within 18 months. The patients, who ranged from 18 to 65 in age, presented with newly diagnosed hyperthyroidism lasting under 2 months. Diagnostic assessment was based on clinical symptoms, serum thyroxine and TRAb, thyroid ultrasound and orbital computed tomography. Overall study results and limits: Blood held most thyroid clonotypes expanded above 0.001 frequency.

The sample holds many counts of this clonotype. Its antigen is not identified. The CDR3 regions of TCR beta were amplified from RNA transcripts. In the first-round RT-PCR of the TCR CDR3, the HTBI primer set was used. From the multiplex PCR reads, TCRdb called clonotypes with MiXCR, one entry per CDR3 protein. The sample lists roughly 720,000 distinct CDR3 sequences, 15% to 20% seen once, with 15% to 17% in the top ten. This TCR derives from a man aged 50-60 years with Graves' hyperthyroidism. V usage is TRBV7-9 and J usage is TRBJ1-1, with D unclear. Input material: blood. The CDR3 nucleotides are TGTGCCAGCAGTTTGACGGAGAACACTGAAGCTTTCTTT. Translating gives CASSLTENTEAFF.